The 9 T cell receptor beta chains below were found in one sample sequenced in a study of T cell repertoires in cytomegalovirus infection. Each CDR3 protein gets one entry after TCRdb re-called the reads with MiXCR. In the table there are about 900,000 distinct CDR3 sequences, approximately 33% of which are singletons. Their specific antigens are unknown. The source material was cultured CD8+ T cells from PBMCs, sampled from culture after CMV antigen stimulation. Every receptor here comes from a human donor in good health (CMV status not recorded). Some clones in this sample may be carry-over from other donors' samples.

This clonotype was found many times. The gene calls are TRBV7-2 and TRBJ1-5; D not certain. The V end lost 5 bases, the J end lost 7 bases, and 18 bases lay between the germline ends. This CDR3 spans 15 amino acids. CDR1 SGHTA and CDR2 FQGNSA come from the germline V gene. The CDR3 loop reads CASSRTDLLDQPQHF. The CDR3 DNA reads TGTGCCAGCAGCCGCACCGACCTGCTTGACCAGCCCCAGCATTTT.

This chain connects TRBV5-6 to TRBJ1-6; tentative D call: TRBD1 (6 bases). This CDR3 has 17 amino acids. With 5 bases removed from V and 0 bases from J, the gap between germline ends came to 15 bases. Looked up from germline, CDR1 is SGHDT and CDR2 is YYEEEE. The CDR3 DNA sequence: TGTGCCAGCAGTACCGGGACACCGAGCTCCTATAATTCACCCCTCCACTTT. It encodes CASSTGTPSSYNSPLHF.

V usage is TRBV7-6 and J usage is TRBJ1-5; unclear D gene. Trimming removed 4 bases from V and 7 bases from J, with 11 bases in between. Germline CDR1 reads SGHVS; CDR2 reads FNYEAQ. The CDR3 length is 13 residues. The CDR3 region has the DNA TGTGCCAGCAGCTCTCTGATCGACCAGCCCCAGCATTTT. Its translation: CASSSLIDQPQHF.

Details on this clonotype: A much larger clone differs by one base, so this may be a read error. This chain joins TRBV6-6 and TRBJ2-2, with 7 bases fitting TRBD1. Per germline, CDR1 MNHNY and CDR2 SVGAGI (reference sequence). The CDR3 loop spans 16 amino acids. The CDR3 region is CTSSYSTGSLTGELFF. CDR3 sequence (DNA): TGTACCAGCAGTTACTCGACAGGGAGTTTGACCGGGGAGCTGTTTTTT.

J is TRBJ2-1 and V is TRBV24-1; TRBD2 matches at 9 bases. Trimming at V came to 5 bases and at J to 4 bases, leaving 2 bases not matched to a gene. The CDR3 consists of 14 residues. Germline CDR1 reads KGHDR; CDR2 reads SFDVKD. The CDR3 here is CATSALAGYNEQFF. CDR3 nucleotides: TGTGCCACCAGTGCCCTAGCGGGGTACAATGAGCAGTTCTTC.

The chain couples TRBV2 to TRBJ2-1; D is perhaps TRBD2 (5 bases). The CDR3 runs 16 residues. V dropped 6 bases and J dropped 1 base, with 16 bases sitting between them. Per the germline V gene, CDR1 is SNHLY and CDR2 is FYNNEI. The CDR3 bases are TGTGCCAGCAGCGGACCCGGGCCGGGATCCTACAATGAGCAGTTCTTC. Protein: CASSGPGPGSYNEQFF.

The rearrangement uses TRBV20-1 and TRBJ2-3; D is possibly TRBD1 (6 bases). The CDR3 sequence is 12 residues long. Germline-derived CDR1 and CDR2 are DFQATT and SNEGSKA (reference sequence). Deletions cut 6 bases from V and 1 base from J, with 8 bases between. The CDR3 sequence is CSAPGGTDTQYF. Written as DNA, the CDR3 is TGCAGTGCCCCAGGGGGCACAGATACGCAGTATTTT.

This clonotype turned up a few times. The chain has TRBV14 and TRBJ1-2; possibly TRBD1 for D (5 bases). Trimming took 4 bases from V and 6 from J, leaving 15 bases between them. The length of the CDR3 is 14 residues. Germline assignment: CDR1 SGHDN and CDR2 FVKESK. This chain's CDR3 is CASSPGDRGHGYTF. Written as DNA, the CDR3 is TGTGCCAGCAGCCCCGGTGATAGGGGCCATGGCTACACCTTC.

The chain carries TRBV18 and TRBJ1-5; 8 bases are a match to TRBD1. The length of the CDR3 is 17 residues. Germline V gene lookup returns CDR1 KGHSH and CDR2 LQKENI. The trim removed 5 bases at V and 0 bases at J, leaving 9 bases unmatched. As DNA, the CDR3 is TGTGCCAGCTCATCGATCGACAGGGGCTATAGCAATCAGCCCCAGCATTTT. As protein: CASSSIDRGYSNQPQHF.